The 19 T cell receptor beta chains below come from one sample, sequenced in a study of blood T cell repertoires in COVID-19. Libraries were prepared by immunoSEQ multiplex PCR; TCRdb keeps only in-frame clonotypes and omits some of them. The data show under 150,000 clones, with about 84% seen just once and about 1.6% held by the top ten. Sample: peripheral blood. These TCRs come from a man aged 50-60 years with acute or convalescent COVID-19.

The chain uses TRBV5-6 and TRBJ2-7; the D gene is possibly TRBD1 (6 bases). CDR1 is SGHDT, CDR2 YYEEEE, per germline. This CDR3 is built from 15 residues. V lost 4 bases and J 1 base, leaving 15 bases between the germline ends. CDR3 in amino acids: CASSIRQAPSYEQYV. The CDR3 DNA reads TGTGCCAGCAGCATTCGACAGGCCCCTTCCTACGAGCAGTACGTC.

The chain links TRBV28 to TRBJ1-4; 7 bases align to TRBD1. Germline CDR1 MDHEN, CDR2 SYDVKM. The CDR3 length is 14 residues. V was pared by 1 base and J by 8 bases, with 4 bases of the junction left unmatched. CDR3 region: CASSLYRGREKLFF. CDR3 bases: TGTGCCAGCAGTTTATACAGGGGCCGGGAAAAACTGTTTTTT.

The CDR3 reads CASSRGTHQPQHF. DNA for the CDR3: TGTGCCAGCAGCAGGGGGACACATCAGCCCCAGCATTTT. J is TRBJ1-5 and V is TRBV6-5, with 7 bases lining up with TRBD1. The length of the CDR3 is 13 residues. The V gene end was trimmed by 6 bases and the J gene end by 5 bases; junction bases not matched to a gene: 4. Germline-derived CDR1 and CDR2 are MNHEY and SVGAGI.

CDR3 nucleotides: TGTGCCAGCAGTTACCGGACAGGGTGGGCGATAGATACGCAGTATTTT. As protein: CASSYRTGWAIDTQYF. The genes are TRBV6-2 or TRBV6-3 and TRBJ2-3; 8 positions agree with TRBD1. Looked up from germline, CDR1 is MNHEY and CDR2 is SVGEGT. The CDR3 consists of 16 residues. With 2 bases clipped from V and 5 bases from J, the junction kept 9 bases outside the gene matches.

The rearrangement uses TRBV5-1 and TRBJ2-3; TRBD2 matches 8 bases. The CDR3 has 15 residues. J lost 4 bases, V lost 0 bases, and 4 bases had no gene match. In germline, CDR1 is SGHRS, CDR2 YFSETQ. The CDR3 DNA follows: TGCGCCAGCAGCTTGGTCGGGGGGGCCGCAGATACGCAGTATTTT. Translation gives CASSLVGGAADTQYF.

This sequence joins TRBV3-1 (or the pseudogene TRBV3-2) and TRBJ2-1, with D possibly TRBD2 on 5 matching bases. V lost 1 base, J lost 4 bases, and 23 bases lay in between. The CDR3 consists of 19 residues. Germline loops: CDR1 LGHDT, CDR2 YNNKEL (reference sequence). The CDR3 DNA follows: TGTGCCAGCAGCCAAGTACTTCCAAATACCGGGATCGGTTACAATGAGCAGTTCTTC. It yields the protein CASSQVLPNTGIGYNEQFF.

This clone turned up a few times. This rearrangement joins TRBV11-2 to TRBJ2-5; weak D call: TRBD2 (5 bases). From germline, CDR1 is SGHAT and CDR2 FQNNGV. V dropped 5 bases and J dropped 2 bases, with 24 bases sitting between them. The CDR3 is made up of 18 amino acids. The CDR3 is CASSPKRPFRALQETQYF. CDR3 nucleotides: TGTGCCAGCAGCCCGAAGCGGCCCTTCCGGGCGCTTCAAGAGACCCAGTACTTC.

The rearrangement links TRBV19 to TRBJ1-5; D perhaps matches TRBD1 (5 bases). The CDR3 consists of 15 residues. In germline, CDR1 is LNHDA, CDR2 SQIVND (reference sequence). The V end lost 5 bases, the J end lost 4 bases, and 15 bases lay between the germline ends. CDR3 nucleotides: TGTGCCAGTAGTCCGACTCAGGGATTTAATCAGCCCCAGCATTTT. Amino acids: CASSPTQGFNQPQHF.

J is TRBJ2-3 and V is TRBV2; 8 bases are a match to TRBD1. The CDR3 sequence is 17 residues long. Germline loops: CDR1 SNHLY, CDR2 FYNNEI. V trimming: 3 bases; J trimming: 0 bases; junction bases outside the gene matches: 8. CDR3 loop: CASSERDRPPSTDTQYF. The CDR3 coding sequence is TGTGCCAGCAGTGAGCGGGACAGGCCTCCTAGCACAGATACGCAGTATTTT.

V usage is TRBV2 and J usage is TRBJ1-2; TRBD1 matches 11 bases. Trimming at V came to 5 bases and at J to 8 bases, leaving 7 bases not matched to a gene. Germline CDR1 SNHLY, CDR2 FYNNEI. This CDR3 spans 14 amino acids. The CDR3 protein is CASSRTGGARGYTF. CDR3 nucleotide sequence: TGTGCCAGCAGTCGGACAGGGGGCGCAAGGGGCTACACCTTC.

This clone was found a few times. The chain joins TRBV18 to TRBJ1-5; possible D gene TRBD1, 5 bases. Germline V lookup: CDR1 KGHSH, CDR2 LQKENI. The CDR3 consists of 14 residues. V lost 3 bases, J lost 7 bases, and 13 bases lay in between. The CDR3 reads CASSPGRAGQPQHF. The CDR3 DNA reads as TGTGCCAGCTCACCGGGCAGGGCGGGACAGCCCCAGCATTTT.

This clone was seen more than once but under ten times. The J gene is TRBJ1-2, the V gene TRBV5-8; D gene uncertain. The germline gives CDR1 SGHTS, CDR2 YDEGEE. The CDR3 sequence is 15 residues long. The V end was cut by 4 bases, the J end by 0 bases, with 13 bases between. This CDR3 reads CASSRKDWTNYGYTF. CDR3 DNA: TGTGCCAGCAGCCGCAAAGACTGGACTAACTATGGCTACACCTTC.

CDR3 sequence reads: CASSSDRGQDQPQHF. The CDR3 DNA sequence: TGTGCCAGCAGTTCCGACAGGGGGCAGGATCAGCCCCAGCATTTT. The gene calls are TRBV6-5 and TRBJ1-5; 10 bases are shared with TRBD1. V lost 4 bases, J lost 5 bases, and 5 bases stayed unmatched. CDR1 MNHEY and CDR2 SVGAGI come from the germline V gene. This CDR3 spans 15 amino acids.

The rearrangement uses TRBV9 and TRBJ2-7, with D perhaps TRBD1 (6 bases). Trimming left V 3 bases short and J 1 base short, with 8 bases between. CDR1 is SGDLS, CDR2 YYNGEE, per germline. This CDR3 contains 13 residues. Here the CDR3 DNA reads TGTGCCAGCAGCGCCGGACAGTCCTACGAGCAGTACTTC. Translating gives CASSAGQSYEQYF.

The chain has TRBV9 and TRBJ1-1, with D uncertain. The germline V gene has CDR1 SGDLS and CDR2 YYNGEE. V gave up 0 bases and J gave up 0 bases, with 12 bases separating them. There are 16 residues in the CDR3. CDR3 loop: CASSVVGGNMNTEAFF. As DNA, the CDR3 is TGTGCCAGCAGCGTAGTGGGCGGGAACATGAACACTGAAGCTTTCTTT.

This sequence joins TRBV9 and TRBJ1-1, with a tentative D call TRBD1 (5 bases). The germline V gene has CDR1 SGDLS and CDR2 YYNGEE. This CDR3 has 15 amino acids. V lost 0 bases and J lost 4, with 13 bases in between. The CDR3 reads CASSVGGREATEAFF. In DNA form, the CDR3 reads TGTGCCAGCAGCGTAGGGGGCAGGGAGGCCACTGAAGCTTTCTTT.

The chain employs TRBV3-1 (or the pseudogene TRBV3-2) and TRBJ2-1; TRBD2 agrees at 8 bases. CDR3 size: 15 residues. Germline-derived CDR1 and CDR2 are LGHDT and YNNKEL (reference sequence). J was trimmed by 5 bases and V by 0 bases; bases with no gene match: 3. The CDR3 spells CASSQELAADNEQFF. The CDR3 DNA sequence: TGTGCCAGCAGCCAAGAACTAGCGGCGGACAATGAGCAGTTCTTC.

The chain couples TRBV7-8 to TRBJ1-4; TRBD1 is a possible D gene (6 bases). Germline values: CDR1 SGHVS, CDR2 FQNEAQ. CDR3 length: 19 amino acids. Trimming took off 5 bases at V and 8 bases at J, with 30 bases between the two ends. CDR3 sequence: CASSPTSGRGAFRREKLFF. In nucleotides, the CDR3 is TGTGCCAGCAGCCCCACATCGGGCAGGGGCGCATTTAGGAGAGAAAAACTGTTTTTT.

This chain joins TRBV19 and TRBJ2-1, with 11 positions matching TRBD2. V was pared by 6 bases and J by 0 bases, with 7 bases of the junction left unmatched. Per germline, CDR1 LNHDA and CDR2 SQIVND (reference sequence). This CDR3 spans 17 amino acids. The CDR3 nucleotides are TGTGCCAGTAGGACTACTAGCGGGGGTAGCTCCTACAATGAGCAGTTCTTC. Protein product: CASRTTSGGSSYNEQFF.